Described below is a single TCR beta chain sequence and its context. Its matching antigen is unknown. This sample is drawn from a study of vaccination and CD4 T cells after COVID-19. The wider study: Researchers treated cells with overlapping spike peptides taken from SARS-CoV-2, HCoV-NL63, HCoV-OC43 and HCoV-229E.

General study points: Only after vaccination were a median roughly 90% of convalescents' reactive clones seen.

This CDR3 contains 13 residues. Looked up from germline, CDR1 is MNHNS and CDR2 is SASEGT. V lost 6 bases to trimming and J lost 4 bases; unmatched junction nucleotides: 3. Cultured CD4+ T-cell DNA underwent Oncomine TCR Beta short-read sequencing. The source of extracted genomic DNA was cultured CD4+ T cells. Via MiXCR, TCRdb re-called the PCR reads, giving one row per CDR3 protein. The sample holds roughly 14,000 distinct CDR3 sequences, about 51% seen once. Described treatment: roughly 11-day PBMC culture with coronavirus spike peptide pools or control peptides (ViraFEST assay). Half the growth medium was swapped for new IL-2 medium on days 3 and 7.

V gene TRBV6-1 combines with J gene TRBJ1-2, with 9 nucleotides matching TRBD1. The receptor was isolated from a human donor who had recovered from COVID-19. The sequenced material came from CD4+ T cells from blood, cultured in vitro. Written as DNA, the CDR3 is TGTGCCAGCAGGGGGGACAGGGCCTATGGCTACACCTTC. Protein: CASRGDRAYGYTF.